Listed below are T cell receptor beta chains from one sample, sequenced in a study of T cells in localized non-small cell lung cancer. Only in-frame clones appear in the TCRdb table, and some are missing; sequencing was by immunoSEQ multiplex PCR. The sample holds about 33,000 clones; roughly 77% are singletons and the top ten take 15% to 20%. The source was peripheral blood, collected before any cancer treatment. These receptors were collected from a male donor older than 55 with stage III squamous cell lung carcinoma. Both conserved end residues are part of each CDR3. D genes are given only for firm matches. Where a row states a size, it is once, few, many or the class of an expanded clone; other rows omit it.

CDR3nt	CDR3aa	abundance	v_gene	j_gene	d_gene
TGTGCCAGCAGCTTCAGGACAGGGATGGCGGAGACCCAGTACTTC	CASSFRTGMAETQYF	.	TRBV5-4	TRBJ2-5	TRBD1
TGTGCCAGCAGTTATGATAGGAACACTGAAGCTTTCTTT	CASSYDRNTEAFF	.	TRBV6-6	TRBJ1-1	.
TGTGCCAGTAGTATAGATCGCTGGGGACAAGAGACCCAGTACTTC	CASSIDRWGQETQYF	.	TRBV19	TRBJ2-5	.
TGTGCCAGCAGCCTAGGACAGGGGATAGATACGCAGTATTTT	CASSLGQGIDTQYF	.	TRBV7-3	TRBJ2-3	TRBD1
TGTGCCAGCAGCTTTATGGTTCCGGACACTGAAGCTTTCTTT	CASSFMVPDTEAFF	.	TRBV7-9	TRBJ1-1	.
TGCGCCAGCAGCCAAGATCCTAGCGGGATATTTGAGCAGTTCTTC	CASSQDPSGIFEQFF	.	TRBV4-1	TRBJ2-1	TRBD2
TGTGCCAGCAGTTCCGGGACACTCTACGAGCAGTACTTC	CASSSGTLYEQYF	.	TRBV28	TRBJ2-7	.
TGCGCCAGCAGCTTTTTGTCCGAAGAAAAACTGTTTTTT	CASSFLSEEKLFF	.	TRBV5-1	TRBJ1-4	.
TGTGCCAGCAGCCTAATGCCCAGGGATGGCGAGCAGTACTTC	CASSLMPRDGEQYF	.	TRBV5-5	TRBJ2-7	.
TGTGCCAGTAGTAGAAGTGGGGTGAGCGCCGGTGAAGCTTTCTTT	CASSRSGVSAGEAFF	.	TRBV19	TRBJ1-1	.
TGTGCCAGCAGCTTAGTGGGACAACTACCAGAGACCCAGTACTTC	CASSLVGQLPETQYF	.	TRBV11-1	TRBJ2-5	.
TGTGCCAGCAGCTTCAAGGGTCCTGGGGCCAACGTCCTGACTTTC	CASSFKGPGANVLTF	.	TRBV7-2	TRBJ2-6	.
TGCGCCAGCAGCTTGGAGTGGCCCTCTGGAAACACCATATATTTT	CASSLEWPSGNTIYF	few	TRBV5-1	TRBJ1-3	.
TGTGCCAGCAGCCAAGTTGCGGCAGTCTCCTACAATGAGCAGTTCTTC	CASSQVAAVSYNEQFF	.	TRBV14	TRBJ2-1	.
TGTGCCAGCAGTTACCCTACGCGGGAGGGCCGGTACGAGCAGTACTTC	CASSYPTREGRYEQYF	.	TRBV6-6	TRBJ2-7	TRBD2
TGTGCCAGCATCCGGACAGGGGGGGAGACCCAGTACTTC	CASIRTGGETQYF	.	TRBV6-6	TRBJ2-5	TRBD1
TGTGCCAGCAGCGTAACATGGGTGGGTGCCAAAAACATTCAGTACTTC	CASSVTWVGAKNIQYF	few	TRBV5-5	TRBJ2-4	.
TGTGCCAGCAGCCCAATGACAGGGAAAAACTCCTACGAGCAGTACTTC	CASSPMTGKNSYEQYF	once	TRBV9	TRBJ2-7	TRBD1
TGTGCCAGCAGCGTTGTGCCGGGTAATCAGCCCCAGCATTTT	CASSVVPGNQPQHF	.	TRBV9	TRBJ1-5	.
TGTGCCAGCAGTGAATATGGGACAGCTGGCTACACCTTC	CASSEYGTAGYTF	.	TRBV25-1	TRBJ1-2	TRBD1
TGTGCCAGCAGCTTGGCCAGGGGCGTGGGGGATACGCAGTATTTT	CASSLARGVGDTQYF	few	TRBV5-4	TRBJ2-3	.
TGTGCCAGCACCCGGGACAGGGGCGAAGAGACCCAGTACTTC	CASTRDRGEETQYF	.	TRBV6-1	TRBJ2-5	TRBD1
TGTGCCAGCCGGGCCCATACAACTAATGAAAAACTGTTTTTT	CASRAHTTNEKLFF	once	TRBV5-8	TRBJ1-4	.